Each of the 3 T cell receptor beta chains below was sequenced from the same sample in a study of shared clonotypes between healthy human individuals. The assay was immunoSEQ multiplex PCR, and TCRdb's table has in-frame clones only and misses some. The sample includes 2 million to 2.5 million clones, 85% to 95% seen only once; the top ten take 0.39%. The material sequenced was naive CD4+ T cells from PBMCs. The subset was: CD45RA+ positively selected. The receptors were gathered from a man aged 18 to 30 in good health. Some clones in this sample may be carry-over from other donors' samples.

This chain uses TRBV7-9 with TRBJ2-7; 7 bases are shared with TRBD1. J gave up 4 bases and V 5 bases, and 11 bases lay outside the gene matches. CDR1 is SEHNR and CDR2 is FQNEAQ in the germline V gene (reference sequence). There are 15 residues in the CDR3. The CDR3 DNA is TGTGCCAGCAGCCGAAGTTGGGACAGAGCTTACGAGCAGTACTTC. Translated: CASSRSWDRAYEQYF. The full variable domain, with the rest looked up from reference TRBV7-9 and TRBJ2-7, is DTGVSQNPRHKITKRGQNVTFRCDPISEHNRLYWYRQTLGQGPEFLTYFQNEAQLEKSRLLSDRFSAERPKGSFSTLEIQRTEQGDSAMYLCASSRSWDRAYEQYFGPGTRLTVT.

In regard to this clone: This sample includes further DNA sequences coding for the same CDR3. The chain uses TRBV5-6 and TRBJ2-3, with 8 nucleotides matching TRBD2. V lost 0 bases, J lost 6 bases, and 0 bases stayed unmatched. CDR1 is SGHDT, CDR2 YYEEEE, per germline. The CDR3 contains 13 residues. The CDR3 is CASSLGLADTQYF. CDR3 sequence (DNA): TGTGCCAGCAGCTTGGGACTAGCGGATACGCAGTATTTT.

The chain employs TRBV13 and TRBJ1-5, with a weak D call TRBD1 (6 bases). The V and J ends lost 4 bases and 4 bases respectively, with 14 bases between them. Germline CDR1 and CDR2: PRHDT and FYEKMQ (reference sequence). The CDR3 sequence is 15 residues long. CDR3 residues: CASSYRQAGNQPQHF. CDR3 DNA sequence: TGTGCCAGCAGCTACCGACAGGCGGGAAATCAGCCCCAGCATTTT.